This T cell receptor beta chain was sequenced in a study of early T cells in non-severe SARS-CoV-2 infection. The table lists this clonotype with a few counts. CDR1 and CDR2 (germline): DFQATT, SNEGSKA (reference sequence). V was clipped by 4 bases and J by 7 bases, with 20 bases between them. CDR3 size: 14 residues. Molecules of cDNA were individually given unique molecular identifiers that were attached to them. TCRdb re-analysed the 5' RACE reads in MiXCR, keeping a single row per CDR3 protein. The sample consists of 60,000 to 80,000 distinct CDR3 sequences, approximately 12% of them appearing once.

This TCR was sampled from an adult who was a healthcare worker with PCR-confirmed SARS-CoV-2 infection or an uninfected control (not recorded which). The chain is built from TRBV20-1 and TRBJ2-7; possibly TRBD1 or TRBD2 for D (7 bases each). The sequencing input was whole blood. DNA for the CDR3: TGCAGTGCTACCCCAGGGGGGGTAGGTGGGGAGCAGTACTTC. Translated, it gives CSATPGGVGGEQYF.